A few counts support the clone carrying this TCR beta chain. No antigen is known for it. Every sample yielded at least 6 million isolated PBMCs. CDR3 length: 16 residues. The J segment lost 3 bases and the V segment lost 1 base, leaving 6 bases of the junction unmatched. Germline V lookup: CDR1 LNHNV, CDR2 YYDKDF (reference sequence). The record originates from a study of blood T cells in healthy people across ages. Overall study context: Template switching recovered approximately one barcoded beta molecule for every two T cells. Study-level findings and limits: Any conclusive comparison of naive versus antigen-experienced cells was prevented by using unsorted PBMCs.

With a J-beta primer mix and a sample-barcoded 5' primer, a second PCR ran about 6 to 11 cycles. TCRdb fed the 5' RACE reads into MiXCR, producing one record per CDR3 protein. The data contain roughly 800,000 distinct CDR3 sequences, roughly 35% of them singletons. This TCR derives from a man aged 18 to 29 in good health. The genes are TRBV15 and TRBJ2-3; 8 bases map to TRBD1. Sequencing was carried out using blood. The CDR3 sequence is CATSRGDRGTTDTQYF. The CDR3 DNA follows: TGTGCCACCAGCAGAGGCGACAGGGGAACGACAGATACGCAGTATTTT.